This record looks at one TCR beta chain sequence and its context. The data originate from a study of OX40 agonist ivuxolimab in advanced cancers. Study-wide context: Each dose-escalation patient presented with hepatocellular carcinoma, melanoma, renal cell or head and neck cancer.

This CDR3 contains 15 residues. Germline assignment: CDR1 SGHVS and CDR2 FQNEAQ. V lost 4 bases, J lost 5 bases, and 12 bases lay in between. Sequencing used immunoSEQ multiplex PCR; TCRdb keeps in-frame clones, though not all of them. Of around 62,000 clones listed, roughly nine tenths are singletons. The TCR comes from an adult with an advanced solid tumor such as melanoma, head and neck, liver or kidney cancer. V gene TRBV7-8 combines with J gene TRBJ1-6; D is unresolved. The source was CD4+ or CD8+ T cells sorted from blood, collected in a trial of the OX40 agonist ivuxolimab. The CDR3 nucleotides read TGTGCCAGCAGCTCCCCGTTAAAAGATAATTCACCCCTCCACTTT. This codes for CASSSPLKDNSPLHF.